The 23 T cell receptor beta chains reported below all come from one sample, sequenced in a study of T cell repertoires and HLA-DP antigens. For these receptors, no antigen is known. Here immunoSEQ multiplex PCR was the method, and the copy in TCRdb shows in-frame clones only, minus some. There are about 89,000 clones in the sample; roughly 86% occur only once, and 1.7% lies in the top ten. Source material: CD4+ T cells from PBMCs. These receptors were taken from a man aged 50 to 59 in good health and CMV-seronegative.

This clone was picked up one time. The rearrangement joins TRBV18 to TRBJ1-4, with 9 nucleotides matching TRBD1. Germline V lookup: CDR1 KGHSH, CDR2 LQKENI. The trim removed 4 bases at V and 1 base at J, leaving 1 base unmatched. The CDR3 runs to 15 residues. CDR3 in DNA: TGTGCCAGCTCACAGGACAGGGGAACTAATGAAAAACTGTTTTTT. It codes for CASSQDRGTNEKLFF.

This sequence joins TRBV19 and TRBJ2-4; D is possibly TRBD2 (5 bases). The germline V gene encodes CDR1 LNHDA and CDR2 SQIVND (reference sequence). CDR3 size: 14 residues. With 7 bases removed from V and 0 bases from J, the gap between germline ends came to 10 bases. Here the CDR3 reads CASILGLAKNIQYF. The CDR3 DNA follows: TGTGCCAGTATACTAGGACTAGCCAAAAACATTCAGTACTTC.

V and J are TRBV19 and TRBJ1-1; TRBD1 is a possible D gene (6 bases). Trimming removed 3 bases from V and 4 bases from J, with 15 bases in between. This CDR3 is 15 amino acids long. Germline CDR1 and CDR2: LNHDA and SQIVND (reference sequence). The CDR3 sequence: CASSINSLQGTEAFF. CDR3 in DNA: TGTGCCAGTAGTATCAACAGCCTACAGGGCACTGAAGCTTTCTTT.

The chain joins TRBV19 to TRBJ1-1, with D perhaps matching TRBD1 (5 bases). Between the trimmed V and J ends, which lost 3 bases and 5 bases, there was a span of 7 bases. Germline-derived CDR1 and CDR2 are LNHDA and SQIVND (reference sequence). The CDR3 has 12 amino acids. The CDR3 nucleotides are TGTGCCAGTAGTATCCACAGGACTGAAGCTTTCTTT. Encoded protein: CASSIHRTEAFF.

This chain joins TRBV15 and TRBJ2-2; D unclear. Germline-derived CDR1 and CDR2 are LNHNV and YYDKDF (reference sequence). Between the trimmed V and J ends, which lost 0 bases and 4 bases, there was a span of 9 bases. This CDR3 is 15 amino acids long. CDR3 sequence (DNA): TGTGCCACCAGCAGAGAGCGACACCCCACCGGGGAGCTGTTTTTT. Its protein product is CATSRERHPTGELFF.

V gene TRBV25-1 combines with J gene TRBJ1-3; possibly TRBD1 for D (6 bases). CDR1 is MGHDK and CDR2 is SYGVNS in the germline V gene. CDR3 size: 16 residues. V lost 7 bases, J lost 1 base, and 17 bases lay in between. As DNA, the CDR3 is TGTGCCAGCAAGGGGGACTTCTTTCCGTCTGGAAACACCATATATTTT. It encodes CASKGDFFPSGNTIYF.

The V call is TRBV18, the J call TRBJ2-2, with D tentatively TRBD1 or TRBD2 (5 bases each). Germline V CDR1 and CDR2: KGHSH, LQKENI. The CDR3 loop spans 14 amino acids. Trimming took off 9 bases at V and 5 bases at J, with 16 bases between the two ends. CDR3 bases: TGTGCCAGTCTCACCGAGGGGCGGACCGGGGAGCTGTTTTTT. This encodes CASLTEGRTGELFF.

This chain uses TRBV9 with TRBJ2-5; 8 bases are a match to TRBD2. Trimming removed 4 bases from V and 6 bases from J; junction bases left unmatched: 11. Germline CDR1 and CDR2: SGDLS and YYNGEE. The CDR3 is 15 amino acids. CDR3 sequence reads: CASSPRGAGEQTQYF. For the CDR3, the DNA is TGTGCCAGCAGCCCCCGAGGAGCGGGAGAACAGACCCAGTACTTC.

The chain carries TRBV29-1 and TRBJ1-1, with a tentative D call TRBD1 (6 bases). From germline, CDR1 is SQVTM and CDR2 ANQGSEA. This CDR3 spans 13 amino acids. Trimming removed 3 bases from V and 1 base from J, with 9 bases in between. The CDR3 DNA is TGCAGCGTTGACCGGGGGCCGAACACTGAAGCTTTCTTT. As protein: CSVDRGPNTEAFF.

J is TRBJ2-5 and V is TRBV7-9; no definite D call. From germline, CDR1 is SEHNR and CDR2 FQNEAQ (reference sequence). This CDR3 has 14 residues. The ends were cut back, 1 base at V and 1 base at J, with 7 bases in the middle. The CDR3 reads CASSLVAAQETQYF. CDR3 DNA: TGTGCCAGCAGCTTAGTAGCAGCCCAAGAGACCCAGTACTTC.

This chain connects TRBV5-1 to TRBJ2-5, with 7 bases lining up with TRBD2. Germline CDR1 SGHRS, CDR2 YFSETQ. This CDR3 region has 15 residues. Unmatched junction bases numbered 11, after V lost 4 bases and J lost 5 bases. The CDR3 DNA follows: TGCGCCAGCAGCCCAAGACTAGCCGGAGGGGAGACCCAGTACTTC. Its translation: CASSPRLAGGETQYF. Full variable domain (outside the CDR3, taken from reference TRBV5-1 and TRBJ2-5): KAGVTQTPRYLIKTRGQQVTLSCSPISGHRSVSWYQQTPGQGLQFLFEYFSETQRNKGNFPGRFSGRQFSNSRSEMNVSTLELGDSALYLCASSPRLAGGETQYFGPGTRLLVL.

This clone has a handful of counts. V gene TRBV28 combines with J gene TRBJ1-2; TRBD1 matches at 7 bases. Germline assignment: CDR1 MDHEN and CDR2 SYDVKM. CDR3 size: 14 residues. Germline trimming cut 3 bases from V and 8 bases from J; bases unmatched to any gene: 9. The CDR3 reads CASSLRGLREGYTF. The CDR3 nucleotides are TGTGCCAGCAGTTTGAGGGGGCTGAGGGAAGGCTACACCTTC.

The chain recombines TRBV28 with TRBJ2-7; the D gene is possibly TRBD1 (6 bases). CDR1 is MDHEN, CDR2 SYDVKM, per germline. Trimming pared 6 bases from V and 5 bases from J, leaving 14 bases between. This CDR3 is built from 13 residues. The chain's CDR3 is CASRPSNRDEQYF. CDR3 DNA: TGTGCCAGCAGGCCTTCTAACAGGGACGAGCAGTACTTC. The variable domain in full, with the rest retrieved from reference TRBV28 and TRBJ2-7, is DVKVTQSSRYLVKRTGEKVFLECVQDMDHENMFWYRQDPGLGLRLIYFSYDVKMKEKGDIPEGYSVSREKKERFSLILESASTNQTSMYLCASRPSNRDEQYFGPGTRLTVT.

Only one count was recorded for this clone. For the CDR3, the DNA is TGTGCCAGCAGCCCTCACCGGGACACGGCAAGGCGGTATGGCTACACCTTC. It yields the protein CASSPHRDTARRYGYTF. This chain joins TRBV21-1 and TRBJ1-2; the table names TRBD1, a call not compared with the DNA. TRBV21-1 is listed as a pseudogene. CDR3 length: 17 residues.

V gene TRBV11-2 combines with J gene TRBJ1-6; weak D call: TRBD1 (5 bases). The CDR3 is made up of 16 amino acids. The V end was cut by 3 bases, the J end by 0 bases, with 9 bases between. Germline CDR1 is SGHAT and CDR2 is FQNNGV. The DNA for the CDR3 is TGTGCCAGCAGCTTTGGGGGGAGCTCCTATAATTCACCCCTCCACTTT. It codes for CASSFGGSSYNSPLHF.

The genes are TRBV2 and TRBJ2-2; a weak D match, TRBD1 (6 bases). CDR1 SNHLY and CDR2 FYNNEI come from the germline V gene. This CDR3 has 17 amino acids. V was clipped by 5 bases and J by 1 base, with 17 bases between them. CDR3 loop: CASSFISRGLNTGELFF. For the CDR3, the DNA is TGTGCCAGCAGTTTCATCTCGAGGGGGTTGAACACCGGGGAGCTGTTTTTT.

Regarding this clone: The DNA is left out, because the CDR3 cannot be placed on it with certainty; the CDR3 is given as TCRdb lists it. V is TRBV21-1 and J is TRBJ1-3. TRBV21-1 is a recognized pseudogene. The CDR3 numbers 16 amino acids, ends counted. The CDR3 loop reads CASSKVGVGSGNTIYF.

This clone was recorded only once. This chain links TRBV11-2 with TRBJ2-3; the D is unclear. Looked up from germline, CDR1 is SGHAT and CDR2 is FQNNGV. Between the trimmed V and J ends, which lost 3 bases and 0 bases, there was a span of 7 bases. This CDR3 has 14 amino acids. This CDR3 reads CASSFVRSTDTQYF. CDR3 DNA sequence: TGTGCCAGCAGCTTCGTCCGCAGCACAGATACGCAGTATTTT.

The V call is TRBV2, the J call TRBJ2-1; D is perhaps TRBD1 (6 bases). Per the germline V gene, CDR1 is SNHLY and CDR2 is FYNNEI. The CDR3 length is 13 residues. Between the trimmed V and J ends, which lost 7 bases and 11 bases, there was a span of 18 bases. The chain's CDR3 is CASTAETQGQQFF. The CDR3 coding sequence is TGTGCCAGCACCGCGGAGACTCAGGGGCAGCAGTTCTTC.

The chain is built from TRBV30 and TRBJ1-5; D gene unclear. This CDR3 is 13 amino acids long. Trimming shortened V by 2 bases and J by 2 bases, and 7 bases separated the two germline ends. The germline V gene encodes CDR1 GTSNPN and CDR2 SVGIG (reference sequence). CDR3 amino acids: CAWSSGGNQPQHF. The CDR3, as DNA: TGTGCCTGGAGTAGTGGGGGCAATCAGCCCCAGCATTTT.

This chain uses TRBV19 with TRBJ1-2, with D perhaps TRBD1 (5 bases). V was trimmed by 5 bases and J by 2 bases, leaving 21 bases between them. CDR1 is LNHDA and CDR2 is SQIVND in the germline V gene (reference sequence). CDR3 length: 17 amino acids. The CDR3 nucleotides read TGTGCCAGTAGTCTTTCACTGGAGGGGCGAGTGAACTATGGCTACACCTTC. It codes for CASSLSLEGRVNYGYTF.

This chain links TRBV7-6 with TRBJ1-6; no reliable D call. V was trimmed by 5 bases and J by 4 bases, leaving 9 bases between them. The CDR3 is made up of 14 amino acids. CDR1 SGHVS and CDR2 FNYEAQ come from the germline V gene. DNA of the CDR3: TGTGCCAGCAGCCAAGGCGGTTATAATTCACCCCTCCACTTT. The encoded protein is CASSQGGYNSPLHF.

Only a few counts were recorded for this clone. The genes are TRBV7-3 and TRBJ2-5, with D possibly matching TRBD2 (5 bases). This CDR3 is 13 amino acids long. Trimming removed 1 base from V and 4 bases from J, with 7 bases in between. Germline V gene data show CDR1 as SGHTA and CDR2 as FQGTGA. The CDR3 DNA reads as TGTGCCAGCAGCTTAAGAGAGGGAGAGACCCAGTACTTC. Protein sequence: CASSLREGETQYF.